A selection of T cell receptor beta chains follows, all from one sample in a study of human CD8 memory T cell subsets. TCRdb re-analyzed the 5' RACE reads; it lists each CDR3 protein once, without DNA. The sample's table shows around 4,400 distinct CDR3 sequences. Sample: CD8+ effector memory T cells (TEM) sorted from PBMCs. Source of these receptors: a human donor in good health. CDR3s include the opening cysteine and the closing phenylalanine or tryptophan. Rows may omit the clone size; those that give it use once, few, many or a size class.

J gene,clone size,V gene,CDR3 protein
TRBJ2-5,medium-sized,TRBV20-1,CSARDGTVQETQYF
TRBJ1-2,NA,TRBV20-1,CSARSSDLTNYGYTF
TRBJ2-2,medium-sized,TRBV6-4,CASSDRSAGELFF
TRBJ2-7,NA,TRBV5-4,CASSLDLAGVGEQYF
TRBJ2-2,medium-sized,TRBV6-1,CASSEAAGGPGELFF
TRBJ1-2,NA,TRBV12-3/TRBV12-4,CASSLPFNYGYTF
TRBJ1-4,medium-sized,TRBV15,CATSRETGASEKLFF
TRBJ2-3,NA,TRBV7-2,CASGDSGASTDTQYF
TRBJ2-2,NA,TRBV15,CATSSGGETGELFF
TRBJ1-5,NA,TRBV6-2/TRBV6-3,CASSYNEDQPQHF
TRBJ2-7,NA,TRBV4-3,CASSQDLDGTKTYEQYF
TRBJ1-1,medium-sized,TRBV12-3/TRBV12-4,CASSLSPNTEAFF
TRBJ1-5,NA,TRBV4-1,CASSQEEVLNQPQHF
TRBJ1-1,NA,TRBV7-8,CASTRTPTGPEAFF
TRBJ2-3,NA,TRBV6-2/TRBV6-3,CASSAFRDTDTQYF
TRBJ1-4,NA,TRBV6-6,CASSSPRRQRVNEKLFF
TRBJ2-4,large,TRBV6-4,CASSEQGDKNIQYF
TRBJ2-7,NA,TRBV20-1,CSAGGESDYYEQYF
TRBJ1-1,medium-sized,TRBV29-1,CSVEGGISNEAFF
TRBJ2-1,medium-sized,TRBV6-4,CASSGADYNEQFF
TRBJ2-6,NA,TRBV3-1,CASTPGISGANVLTF
TRBJ2-5,large,TRBV6-2/TRBV6-3,CASTPRAEETQYF
TRBJ2-2,NA,TRBV6-5,CASSHQAENTGELFF
TRBJ2-7,NA,TRBV20-1,CSASGGSEYEQYF
TRBJ2-2,NA,TRBV7-9,CASSPTPGTGELFF
TRBJ2-2,NA,TRBV4-2,CASSHGDSDTGELFF
TRBJ2-7,NA,TRBV25-1,CASRNAAGQGAYEQYF
TRBJ2-7,NA,TRBV5-8,CASSSIGTAVGEQYF
TRBJ2-1,NA,TRBV25-1,CASSRQGDADDEQFF
TRBJ1-1,medium-sized,TRBV4-1,CASSQTGGRANTEAFF
TRBJ2-7,medium-sized,TRBV6-1,CASSEAGEAYEQYF
TRBJ2-7,NA,TRBV20-1,CSAILPGLAFSYEQYF
TRBJ2-4,medium-sized,TRBV4-2,CASSQGSGGANIQYF